This T cell receptor beta chain was found in a study of T-cell memory formation after mild COVID-19. TCRdb passed the 5' RACE reads through MiXCR, listing each CDR3 protein once. The sample holds roughly 350,000 distinct CDR3 sequences, around 21% seen once. Germline V gene lookup returns CDR1 SQVTM and CDR2 ANQGSEA. The CDR3 sequence is 13 residues long. Trimming removed 7 bases from V and 2 bases from J, with 14 bases in between. The chain recombines TRBV29-1 with TRBJ1-1; D gene ambiguous. The source of this sequence is an adult woman who had mild COVID-19 (a few samples of this study predate the infection). Cell type and time point are not known. The material sequenced was PBMCs or a T cell subset sorted from them (not recorded which). Here the CDR3 reads CSGQVVTNTEAFF. DNA for the CDR3: TGCAGCGGGCAAGTCGTGACCAACACTGAAGCTTTCTTT.